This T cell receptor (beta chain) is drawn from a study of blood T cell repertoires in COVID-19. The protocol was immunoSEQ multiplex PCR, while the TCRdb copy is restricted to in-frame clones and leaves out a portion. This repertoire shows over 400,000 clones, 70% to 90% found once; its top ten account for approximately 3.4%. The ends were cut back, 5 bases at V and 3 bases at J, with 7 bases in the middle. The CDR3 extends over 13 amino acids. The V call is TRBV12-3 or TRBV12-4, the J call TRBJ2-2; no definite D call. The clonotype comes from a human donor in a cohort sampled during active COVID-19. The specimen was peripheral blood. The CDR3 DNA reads TGTGCCAGCAGTCCACATTACACCGGGGAGCTGTTTTTT. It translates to CASSPHYTGELFF.